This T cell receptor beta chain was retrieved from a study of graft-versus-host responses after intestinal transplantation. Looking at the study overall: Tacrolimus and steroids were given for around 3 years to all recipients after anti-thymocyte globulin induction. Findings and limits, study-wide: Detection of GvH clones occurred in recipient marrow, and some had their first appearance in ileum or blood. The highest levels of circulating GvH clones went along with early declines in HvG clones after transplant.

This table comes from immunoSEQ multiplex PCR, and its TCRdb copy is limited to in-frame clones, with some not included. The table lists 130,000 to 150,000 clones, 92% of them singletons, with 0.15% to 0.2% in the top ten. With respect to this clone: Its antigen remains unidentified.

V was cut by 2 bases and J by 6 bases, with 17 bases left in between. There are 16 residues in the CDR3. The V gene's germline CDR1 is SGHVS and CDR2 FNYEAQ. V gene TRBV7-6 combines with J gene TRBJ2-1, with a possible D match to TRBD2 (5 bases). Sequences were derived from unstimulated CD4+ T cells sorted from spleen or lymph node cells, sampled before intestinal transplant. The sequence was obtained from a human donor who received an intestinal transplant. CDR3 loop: CASSLYLVLRGNEQFF. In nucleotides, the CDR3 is TGTGCCAGCAGCTTATATCTGGTTCTTCGGGGCAATGAGCAGTTCTTC.